This TCR beta chain was obtained from a study of blood T cell repertoires in COVID-19. Overall study context: Some COVID-19 samples were acute and others convalescent; all came from the United States, Italy and Spain. The analysed material was cDNA or gDNA that came from T cells, B-cell-depleted T cells, or PBMCs.

V gave up 2 bases and J gave up 6 bases; unmatched junction bases: 0. This CDR3 has 13 amino acids. Germline V gives CDR1 SSHAT, CDR2 FNYEAQ (reference sequence). Original processing notes: Amplification from reference gene primers served as the basis for estimated nucleated cell counts. Sequencing was performed with immunoSEQ multiplex PCR; in TCRdb, only in-frame clones are kept and a portion is missing. The DNA gave D and trimming, while V, J and clone size come from that table. This sample carries a few hundred thousand clones, roughly four fifths of them seen once, and the ten largest clones take 1.5% to 2%.

This receptor was taken from a man aged 25 to 40 who had recovered from COVID-19. This chain links TRBV7-7 with TRBJ2-2, with 7 bases matching TRBD1. Sequencing was carried out using peripheral blood. This chain's CDR3 is CASSLTGAGELFF. CDR3 in DNA: TGTGCCAGCAGCTTAACAGGGGCCGGGGAGCTGTTTTTT.